This TCR beta chain was sequenced for a study of T cell responses to AZD1222 COVID-19 vaccine. CDR3 length: 13 amino acids. Trimming removed 7 bases from V and 6 bases from J; junction bases left unmatched: 3. CDR1 is MNHEY and CDR2 is SVGAGI in the germline V gene. The method was immunoSEQ multiplex PCR; TCRdb's version includes in-frame clones alone and lacks a portion of them. This table has under 110,000 clones, roughly 87% appearing once. This receptor was obtained from an adult who received the AZD1222 COVID-19 vaccine. Sample: peripheral blood, taken 28 days after the second AZD1222 dose. J is TRBJ2-3 and V is TRBV6-5; 11 bases match TRBD2. CDR3: CASNSGGADTQYF. The CDR3 DNA reads as TGTGCCAGCAATAGCGGGGGGGCCGATACGCAGTATTTT.